The 20 T cell receptor beta chains below were found in one sample sequenced in a study of blood T cell repertoires in COVID-19. The repertoire was sequenced with immunoSEQ multiplex PCR; TCRdb's copy has only in-frame clones and lacks some. The sample lists more than 130,000 clones, about nine tenths occurring once. Sequences were obtained from peripheral blood. Receptors originate from a man aged 50 to 59 with active or convalescent COVID-19.

The chain recombines TRBV28 with TRBJ2-7, with D possibly being TRBD2 (6 bases). V was shortened by 6 bases and J by 4 bases, with 22 bases between the two germline ends. The CDR3 covers 16 residues. Germline loops: CDR1 MDHEN, CDR2 SYDVKM. The chain's CDR3 is CASSQVGGATVYEQYF. In nucleotides, the CDR3 is TGTGCCAGCAGCCAAGTGGGGGGAGCTACCGTGTACGAGCAGTACTTC. Combining the CDR3 with reference TRBV28 and TRBJ2-7 gives the whole variable domain DVKVTQSSRYLVKRTGEKVFLECVQDMDHENMFWYRQDPGLGLRLIYFSYDVKMKEKGDIPEGYSVSREKKERFSLILESASTNQTSMYLCASSQVGGATVYEQYFGPGTRLTVT.

V usage is TRBV25-1 and J usage is TRBJ2-7, with D hard to call. V lost 6 bases and J lost 0, with 6 bases in between. Germline CDR1 is MGHDK and CDR2 is SYGVNS. This CDR3 spans 12 amino acids. CDR3 coding DNA: TGTGCCAGCAGAACTAACTCCTACGAGCAGTACTTC. It yields the protein CASRTNSYEQYF.

This chain uses TRBV29-1 with TRBJ1-1; TRBD1 is a possible D gene (6 bases). Trimming removed 5 bases at V and 2 bases at J, with 15 bases between. CDR1 is SQVTM and CDR2 is ANQGSEA in the germline V gene. This CDR3 comprises 14 residues. The CDR3 region has the DNA TGCAGCGTTTTCATCAACAGGGCAAACACTGAAGCTTTCTTT. Its translation is CSVFINRANTEAFF.

This chain links TRBV7-9 with TRBJ1-1, with 7 bases identical to TRBD1. Germline CDR1 SEHNR, CDR2 FQNEAQ (reference sequence). Unmatched junction bases numbered 8, after V lost 6 bases and J lost 4 bases. CDR3 length: 14 residues. The CDR3: CASRPDRAATEAFF. CDR3 bases: TGTGCCAGCAGACCCGACAGGGCGGCCACTGAAGCTTTCTTT.

CDR3 DNA sequence: TGCGCCAGCAGCCAAGATGTCGGACTAGCGGGAGGCCCCTACAATGAGCAGTTCTTC. It is translated as CASSQDVGLAGGPYNEQFF. J is TRBJ2-1 and V is TRBV4-3; the match to TRBD2 covers 14 bases. The V gene's germline CDR1 is LGHNA and CDR2 YSLEER. This CDR3 spans 19 amino acids. J was trimmed by 2 bases and V by 0 bases; bases with no gene match: 6.

The gene calls are TRBV28 and TRBJ2-7, with a possible D match to TRBD2 (6 bases). The CDR3 contains 18 residues. Looked up from germline, CDR1 is MDHEN and CDR2 is SYDVKM. V was pared by 10 bases and J by 5 bases, with 33 bases between. CDR3 coding DNA: TGTGCCACCTCGAGAAGATTCGGGGGAAGTTACCTTGGGGACGAGCAGTACTTC. Its translation: CATSRRFGGSYLGDEQYF. The full variable domain, rest sourced from reference TRBV28 and TRBJ2-7, is DVKVTQSSRYLVKRTGEKVFLECVQDMDHENMFWYRQDPGLGLRLIYFSYDVKMKEKGDIPEGYSVSREKKERFSLILESASTNQTSMYLCATSRRFGGSYLGDEQYFGPGTRLTVT.

This chain joins TRBV9 and TRBJ2-5, with D possibly being TRBD2 (6 bases). The length of the CDR3 is 15 residues. V lost 0 bases and J 9 bases, leaving 18 bases between the germline ends. The V gene's germline CDR1 is SGDLS and CDR2 YYNGEE. The CDR3 DNA is TGTGCCAGCAGCGTAGCCCCGGCGGGGCTAGGGGCCCAGTACTTC. Translated: CASSVAPAGLGAQYF.

The chain is built from TRBV19 and TRBJ2-1, with 7 bases matching TRBD2. The CDR3 runs to 17 residues. The V segment lost 4 bases and the J segment 4 bases; nucleotides outside the gene matches: 13. Germline V gene sequence: CDR1 LNHDA, CDR2 SQIVND (reference sequence). CDR3 in DNA: TGTGCCAGTAGTAGCCCCCCCGGGACTACGAGGTACAATGAGCAGTTCTTC. The encoded protein is CASSSPPGTTRYNEQFF.

The rearrangement joins TRBV10-3 to TRBJ2-5, with D possibly being TRBD1 (5 bases). The CDR3 length is 12 residues. Germline CDR1 and CDR2: ENHRY and SYGVKD. V was pared by 7 bases and J by 1 base, with 7 bases between. CDR3 in amino acids: CAIKGVQETQYF. CDR3 bases: TGTGCCATCAAAGGGGTCCAAGAGACCCAGTACTTC.

This chain links TRBV27 with TRBJ2-3; D not certain. Per germline, CDR1 MNHEY and CDR2 SMNVEV (reference sequence). V was clipped by 2 bases and J by 0 bases, with 6 bases between them. The CDR3 runs to 14 residues. The CDR3 here is CASSLQASTDTQYF. The CDR3 DNA follows: TGTGCCAGCAGTTTACAGGCTAGCACAGATACGCAGTATTTT.

This sequence joins TRBV4-1 and TRBJ1-6; TRBD1 matches 7 bases. Per the germline V gene, CDR1 is MGHRA and CDR2 is YSYEKL. This CDR3 comprises 16 residues. V shed 2 bases, J shed 5 bases, and the junction held 6 bases outside the gene matches. CDR3 nucleotide sequence: TGCGCCAGCAGCCAAAATACAGGGGCTAATAATTCACCCCTCCACTTT. Its protein product is CASSQNTGANNSPLHF.

CDR3 residues: CASSSFSGTSYNEQFF. DNA of the CDR3: TGTGCCAGCAGCTCCTTTAGCGGGACGTCCTACAATGAGCAGTTCTTC. This rearrangement joins TRBV9 to TRBJ2-1; 8 nucleotides line up with TRBD2. This CDR3 region has 16 residues. V lost 4 bases to trimming and J lost 1 base; unmatched junction nucleotides: 7. Germline CDR1 is SGDLS and CDR2 is YYNGEE.

The chain couples TRBV30 to TRBJ1-6; D remains ambiguous. The CDR3 is made up of 14 amino acids. Germline assignment: CDR1 GTSNPN and CDR2 SVGIG (reference sequence). The V gene lost 0 bases and the J gene lost 9 bases, with 12 bases spanning the gap. In DNA form, the CDR3 reads TGTGCCTGGAGTGTACGAGGCCTGGGTTCACCCCTCCACTTT. This gives the protein CAWSVRGLGSPLHF.

The genes are TRBV19 and TRBJ1-4; D is ambiguous. Germline-derived CDR1 and CDR2 are LNHDA and SQIVND (reference sequence). The CDR3 totals 15 residues. V shed 3 bases and J shed 7 bases, with 15 bases lying between them. Here the CDR3 reads CASSIFDGQVEKLFF. CDR3 nucleotides: TGTGCCAGTAGTATTTTCGATGGGCAGGTTGAAAAACTGTTTTTT.

This chain uses TRBV18 with TRBJ1-5, with TRBD1 matching 7 bases. CDR1 and CDR2 from the germline V gene are KGHSH and LQKENI. The CDR3 is 16 residues long. Unmatched junction bases numbered 6, after V lost 1 base and J lost 3 bases. The CDR3 sequence: CASSPLRTGTNQPQHF. In DNA form, the CDR3 reads TGTGCCAGCTCACCACTCCGGACAGGCACCAATCAGCCCCAGCATTTT.

V usage is TRBV28 and J usage is TRBJ2-3, with D unclear. Deletions cut 7 bases from V and 6 bases from J, with 8 bases between. The CDR3 sequence is 11 residues long. Germline V lookup: CDR1 MDHEN, CDR2 SYDVKM. CDR3 nucleotides: TGTGCCAGCACTAGTATGGATACGCAGTATTTT. Encoded protein: CASTSMDTQYF.

The chain joins TRBV27 to TRBJ2-1, with 10 bases matching TRBD2. Germline-derived CDR1 and CDR2 are MNHEY and SMNVEV (reference sequence). The trim removed 6 bases at V and 5 bases at J, leaving 10 bases unmatched. The CDR3 sequence is 16 residues long. The CDR3 nucleotides are TGTGCCAGCAGACCTTCTCTAGCGGGAGCGAACAATGAGCAGTTCTTC. It yields the protein CASRPSLAGANNEQFF.

The chain has TRBV29-1 and TRBJ2-7; 9 bases are a match to TRBD2. V dropped 1 base and J dropped 4; count of bases not matched to a gene: 11. The CDR3 has 16 amino acids. The germline V gene encodes CDR1 SQVTM and CDR2 ANQGSEA. This chain's CDR3 is CSVEVPNSGRKYEQYF. The DNA of the CDR3 is TGCAGCGTTGAAGTGCCCAATAGCGGGAGAAAATACGAGCAGTACTTC.

This clone appeared a few times. The chain recombines TRBV4-2 with TRBJ2-2, with 10 positions matching TRBD2. The trim removed 2 bases at V and 1 base at J, leaving 1 base unmatched. The CDR3 sequence is 16 residues long. Germline assignment: CDR1 LGHNA and CDR2 YNFKEQ. The CDR3 nucleotides are TGTGCCAGCAGCCAACCTAGCGGGAGGAACACCGGGGAGCTGTTTTTT. As protein: CASSQPSGRNTGELFF.

DNA for the CDR3: TGCAGCGCTAGACTAGCGGGAGTCCCAGATACGCAGTATTTT. It codes for CSARLAGVPDTQYF. The chain links TRBV29-1 to TRBJ2-3; 12 bases agree with TRBD2. CDR1 SQVTM and CDR2 ANQGSEA come from the germline V gene. The V gene end was trimmed by 7 bases and the J gene end by 4 bases; junction bases not matched to a gene: 6. The CDR3 contains 14 residues.